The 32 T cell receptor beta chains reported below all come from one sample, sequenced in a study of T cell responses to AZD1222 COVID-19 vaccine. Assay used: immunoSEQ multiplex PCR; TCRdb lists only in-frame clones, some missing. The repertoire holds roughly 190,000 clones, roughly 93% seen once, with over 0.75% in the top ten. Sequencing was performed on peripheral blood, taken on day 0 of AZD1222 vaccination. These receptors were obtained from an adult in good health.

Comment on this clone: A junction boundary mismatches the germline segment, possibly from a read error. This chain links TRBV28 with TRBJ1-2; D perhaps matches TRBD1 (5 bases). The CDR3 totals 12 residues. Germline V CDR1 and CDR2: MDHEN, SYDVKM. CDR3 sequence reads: CASSPSGTSAPF. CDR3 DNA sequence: TGTGCCAGCAGTCCAAGTGGGACTTCGGCTCCCTTC.

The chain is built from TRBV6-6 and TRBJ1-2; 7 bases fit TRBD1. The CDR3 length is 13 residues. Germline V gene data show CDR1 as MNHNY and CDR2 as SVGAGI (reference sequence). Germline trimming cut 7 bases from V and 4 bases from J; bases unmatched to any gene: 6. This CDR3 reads CASTMTGSYGYTF. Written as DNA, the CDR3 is TGTGCCAGCACTATGACAGGGTCCTATGGCTACACCTTC.

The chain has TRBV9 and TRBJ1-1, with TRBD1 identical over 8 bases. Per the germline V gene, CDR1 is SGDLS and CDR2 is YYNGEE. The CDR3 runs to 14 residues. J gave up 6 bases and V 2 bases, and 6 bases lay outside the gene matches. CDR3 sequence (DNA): TGTGCCAGCAGCGTTACAGGGGGGAATCCTGAAGCTTTCTTT. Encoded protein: CASSVTGGNPEAFF.

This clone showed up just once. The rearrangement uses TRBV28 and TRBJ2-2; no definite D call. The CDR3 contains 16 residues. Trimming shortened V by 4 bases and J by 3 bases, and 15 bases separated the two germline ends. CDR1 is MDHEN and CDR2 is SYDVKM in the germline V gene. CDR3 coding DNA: TGTGCCAGCAGTTCCTTCGGACGAACCTACACCGGGGAGCTGTTTTTT. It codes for CASSSFGRTYTGELFF.

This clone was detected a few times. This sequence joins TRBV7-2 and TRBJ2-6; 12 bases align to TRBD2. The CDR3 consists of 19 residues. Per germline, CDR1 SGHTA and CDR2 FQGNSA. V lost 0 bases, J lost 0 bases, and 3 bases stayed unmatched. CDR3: CASSLASSGRASGANVLTF. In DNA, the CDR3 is TGTGCCAGCAGCTTAGCCTCTAGCGGGAGGGCCTCTGGGGCCAACGTCCTGACTTTC.

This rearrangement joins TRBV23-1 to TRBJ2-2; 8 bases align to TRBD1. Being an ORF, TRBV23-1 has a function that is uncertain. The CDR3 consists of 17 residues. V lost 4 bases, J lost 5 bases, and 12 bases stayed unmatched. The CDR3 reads CASSLPTPGGRTGELFF. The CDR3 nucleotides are TGCGCCAGCAGTCTACCTACGCCAGGGGGCCGGACCGGGGAGCTGTTTTTT.

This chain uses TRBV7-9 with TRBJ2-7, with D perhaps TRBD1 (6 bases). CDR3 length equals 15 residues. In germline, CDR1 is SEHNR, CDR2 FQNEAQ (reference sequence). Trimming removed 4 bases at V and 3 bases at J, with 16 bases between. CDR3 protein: CASSSPGTRIYEQYF. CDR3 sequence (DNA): TGTGCCAGCAGCTCACCCGGGACAAGAATCTACGAGCAGTACTTC.

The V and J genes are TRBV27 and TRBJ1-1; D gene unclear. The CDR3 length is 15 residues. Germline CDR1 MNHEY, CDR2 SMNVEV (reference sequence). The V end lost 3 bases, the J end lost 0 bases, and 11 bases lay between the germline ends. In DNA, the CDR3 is TGTGCCAGCAGTTTCGAGATGGGCCTGAACACTGAAGCTTTCTTT. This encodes CASSFEMGLNTEAFF.

The DNA of the CDR3 is TGTGCCAGCAGCTTAAACGGACGGAGCCTACTAGGATCGTGGCAGTTCTTC. Translation gives CASSLNGRSLLGSWQFF. The rearrangement joins TRBV7-3 to TRBJ2-1, with D tentatively TRBD2 (5 bases). V was trimmed by 1 base and J by 12 bases, leaving 25 bases between them. Germline V gene data show CDR1 as SGHTA and CDR2 as FQGTGA. The CDR3 has 17 residues.

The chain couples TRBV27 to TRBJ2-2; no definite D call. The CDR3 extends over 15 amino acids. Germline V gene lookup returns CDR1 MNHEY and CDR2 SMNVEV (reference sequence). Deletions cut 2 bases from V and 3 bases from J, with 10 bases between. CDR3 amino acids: CASSLLDKHTGELFF. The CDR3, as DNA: TGTGCCAGCAGTTTACTGGATAAACACACCGGGGAGCTGTTTTTT.

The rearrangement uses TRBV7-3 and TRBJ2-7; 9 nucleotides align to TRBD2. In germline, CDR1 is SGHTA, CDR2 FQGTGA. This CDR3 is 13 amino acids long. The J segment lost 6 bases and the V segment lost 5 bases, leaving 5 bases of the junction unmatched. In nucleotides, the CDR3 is TGTGCCAGCAGCCCCGCGGGGGGGGCCGAGCAGTACTTC. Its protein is CASSPAGGAEQYF.

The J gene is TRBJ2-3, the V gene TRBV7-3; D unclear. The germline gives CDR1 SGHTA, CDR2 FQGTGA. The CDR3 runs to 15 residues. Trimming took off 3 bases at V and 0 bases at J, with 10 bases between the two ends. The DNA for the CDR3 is TGTGCCAGCAGCTTCTACGCGGCTAGCACAGATACGCAGTATTTT. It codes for CASSFYAASTDTQYF.

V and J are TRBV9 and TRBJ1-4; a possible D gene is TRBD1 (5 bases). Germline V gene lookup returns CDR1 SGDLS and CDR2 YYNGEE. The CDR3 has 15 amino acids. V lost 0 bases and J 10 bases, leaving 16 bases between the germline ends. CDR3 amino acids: CASSVAGDSGAKLFF. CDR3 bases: TGTGCCAGCAGCGTAGCGGGGGATAGTGGGGCAAAACTGTTTTTT. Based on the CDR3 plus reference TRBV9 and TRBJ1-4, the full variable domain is DSGVTQTPKHLITATGQRVTLRCSPRSGDLSVYWYQQSLDQGLQFLIQYYNGEERAKGNILERFSAQQFPDLHSELNLSSLELGDSALYFCASSVAGDSGAKLFFGSGTQLSVL.

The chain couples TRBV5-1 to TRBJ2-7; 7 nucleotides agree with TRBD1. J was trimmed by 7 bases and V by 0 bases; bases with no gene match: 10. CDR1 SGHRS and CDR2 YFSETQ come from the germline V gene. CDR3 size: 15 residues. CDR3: CASSLGLQGPPEQYF. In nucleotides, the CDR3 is TGCGCCAGCAGCTTGGGATTACAGGGGCCCCCAGAGCAGTACTTC. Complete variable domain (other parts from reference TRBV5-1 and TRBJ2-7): KAGVTQTPRYLIKTRGQQVTLSCSPISGHRSVSWYQQTPGQGLQFLFEYFSETQRNKGNFPGRFSGRQFSNSRSEMNVSTLELGDSALYLCASSLGLQGPPEQYFGPGTRLTVT.

The CDR3 nucleotides are TGTGCCAGCAGTCCGAAGACTAGCGGGGAGAATTGGGGTGAGCAGTTCTTC. It encodes CASSPKTSGENWGEQFF. The rearrangement links TRBV6-6 to TRBJ2-1, with 11 bases matching TRBD2. Germline V CDR1 and CDR2: MNHNY, SVGAGI (reference sequence). The CDR3 has 17 residues. J was trimmed by 9 bases and V by 5 bases; bases with no gene match: 15.

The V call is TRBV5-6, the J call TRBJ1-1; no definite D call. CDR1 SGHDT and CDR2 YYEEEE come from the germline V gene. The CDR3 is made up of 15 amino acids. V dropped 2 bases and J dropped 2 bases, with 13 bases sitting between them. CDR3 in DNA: TGTGCCAGCAGCTTCACAGAGACGGTTAACACTGAAGCTTTCTTT. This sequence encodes CASSFTETVNTEAFF.

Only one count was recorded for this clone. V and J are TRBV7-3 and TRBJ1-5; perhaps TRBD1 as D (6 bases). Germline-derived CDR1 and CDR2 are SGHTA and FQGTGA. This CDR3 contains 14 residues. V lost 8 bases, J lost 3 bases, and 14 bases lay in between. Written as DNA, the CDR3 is TGTGCCAGCCGAAGCCGGGACAACAATCAGCCCCAGCATTTT. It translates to CASRSRDNNQPQHF. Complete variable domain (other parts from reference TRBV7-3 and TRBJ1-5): GAGVSQTPSNKVTEKGKYVELRCDPISGHTALYWYRQSLGQGPEFLIYFQGTGAADDSGLPNDRFFAVRPEGSVSTLKIQRTERGDSAVYLCASRSRDNNQPQHFGDGTRLSIL.

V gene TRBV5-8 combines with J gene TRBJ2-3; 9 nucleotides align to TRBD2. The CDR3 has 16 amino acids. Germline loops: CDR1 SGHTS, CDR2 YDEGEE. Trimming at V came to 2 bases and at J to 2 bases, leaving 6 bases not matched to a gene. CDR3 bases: TGTGCCAGCAGCTTTCTACTAGCGGGCCCCACAGATACGCAGTATTTT. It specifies CASSFLLAGPTDTQYF.

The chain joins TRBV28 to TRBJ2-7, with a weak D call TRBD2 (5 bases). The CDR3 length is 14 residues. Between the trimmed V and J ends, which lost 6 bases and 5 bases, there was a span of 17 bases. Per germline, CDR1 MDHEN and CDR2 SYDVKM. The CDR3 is CASRLETLGNEQYF. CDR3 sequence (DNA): TGTGCCAGCAGACTAGAGACTCTGGGCAACGAGCAGTACTTC.

In nucleotides, the CDR3 is TGCGCCAGCAGCTTGGTGGCAGTCTCCTCCTACGAGCAGTACTTC. Its translation: CASSLVAVSSYEQYF. The chain joins TRBV5-1 to TRBJ2-7; the D is unclear. The germline CDR1 and CDR2 sequences are SGHRS and YFSETQ. The CDR3 has 15 amino acids. V was pared by 0 bases and J by 0 bases, with 10 bases between.

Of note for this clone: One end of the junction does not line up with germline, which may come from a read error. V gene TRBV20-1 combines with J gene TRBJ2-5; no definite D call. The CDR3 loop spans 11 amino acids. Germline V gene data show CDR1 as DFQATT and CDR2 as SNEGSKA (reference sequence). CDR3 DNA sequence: TGCAGTGCTAGAGTTGGAGAGCCCCAGTACTTC. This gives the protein CSARVGEPQYF.

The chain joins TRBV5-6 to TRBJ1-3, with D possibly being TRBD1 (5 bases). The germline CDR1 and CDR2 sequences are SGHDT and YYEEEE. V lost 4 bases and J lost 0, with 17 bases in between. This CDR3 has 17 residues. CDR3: CASSGIRVQPSGNTIYF. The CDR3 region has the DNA TGTGCCAGCAGCGGGATCAGGGTCCAGCCCTCTGGAAACACCATATATTTT.

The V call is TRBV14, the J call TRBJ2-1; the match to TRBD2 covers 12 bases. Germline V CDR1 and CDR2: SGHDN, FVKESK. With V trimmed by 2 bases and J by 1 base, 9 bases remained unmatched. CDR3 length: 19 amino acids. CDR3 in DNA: TGTGCCAGCAGCCAACTCGGACTAGCGGGGCATGCATCCTACAATGAGCAGTTCTTC. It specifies CASSQLGLAGHASYNEQFF.

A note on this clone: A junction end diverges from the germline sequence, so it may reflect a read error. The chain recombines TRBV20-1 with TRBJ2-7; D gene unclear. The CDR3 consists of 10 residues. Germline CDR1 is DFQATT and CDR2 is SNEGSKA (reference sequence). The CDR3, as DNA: TGCAGTGCTAGTTTTTCACAGCCATTCTTC. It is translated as CSASFSQPFF.

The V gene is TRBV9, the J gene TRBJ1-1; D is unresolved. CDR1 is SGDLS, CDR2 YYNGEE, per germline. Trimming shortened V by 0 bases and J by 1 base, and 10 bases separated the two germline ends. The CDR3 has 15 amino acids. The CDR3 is CASSVGGGGNTEAFF. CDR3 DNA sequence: TGTGCCAGCAGCGTAGGGGGTGGCGGGAACACTGAAGCTTTCTTT.

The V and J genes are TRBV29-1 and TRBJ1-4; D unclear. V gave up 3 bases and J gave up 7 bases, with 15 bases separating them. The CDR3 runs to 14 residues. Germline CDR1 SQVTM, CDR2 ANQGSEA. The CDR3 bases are TGCAGCGTTGACGGCCTCGGCGGTACTGAAAAACTGTTTTTT. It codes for CSVDGLGGTEKLFF.

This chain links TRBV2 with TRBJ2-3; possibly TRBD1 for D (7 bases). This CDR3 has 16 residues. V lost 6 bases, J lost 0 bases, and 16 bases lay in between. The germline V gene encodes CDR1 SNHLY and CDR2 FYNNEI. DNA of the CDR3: TGTGCCAGCAGGGCGACAGGGAGGAGTAGCACAGATACGCAGTATTTT. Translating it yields CASRATGRSSTDTQYF. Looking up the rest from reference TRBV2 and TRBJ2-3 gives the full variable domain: EPEVTQTPSHQVTQMGQEVILRCVPISNHLYFYWYRQILGQKVEFLVSFYNNEISEKSEIFDDQFSVERPDGSNFTLKIRSTKLEDSAMYFCASRATGRSSTDTQYFGPGTRLTVL.

For the CDR3, the DNA is TGTGCCAGCAGCTTAGGCGGTCGGAACTCTGGAAACACCATATATTTT. Translating gives CASSLGGRNSGNTIYF. The chain is built from TRBV7-6 and TRBJ1-3; D is unclear. This CDR3 is built from 16 residues. Between the trimmed V and J ends, which lost 1 base and 0 bases, there was a span of 10 bases. Germline CDR1 is SGHVS and CDR2 is FNYEAQ.

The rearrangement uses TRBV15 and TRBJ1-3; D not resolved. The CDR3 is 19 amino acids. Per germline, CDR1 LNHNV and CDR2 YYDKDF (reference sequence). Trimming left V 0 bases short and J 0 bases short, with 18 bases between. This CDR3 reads CATSREEPRLPLSGNTIYF. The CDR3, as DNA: TGTGCCACCAGCAGAGAGGAGCCCCGACTGCCCCTCTCTGGAAACACCATATATTTT. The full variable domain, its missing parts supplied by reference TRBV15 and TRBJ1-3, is DAMVIQNPRYQVTQFGKPVTLSCSQTLNHNVMYWYQQKSSQAPKLLFHYYDKDFNNEADTPDNFQSRRPNTSFCFLDIRSPGLGDTAMYLCATSREEPRLPLSGNTIYFGEGSWLTVV.

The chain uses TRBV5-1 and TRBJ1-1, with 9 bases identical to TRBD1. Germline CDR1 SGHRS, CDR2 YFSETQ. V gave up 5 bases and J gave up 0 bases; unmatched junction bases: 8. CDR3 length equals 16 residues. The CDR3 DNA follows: TGCGCCAGCAGGGAGGGACAGGGTATGATGAACACTGAAGCTTTCTTT. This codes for CASREGQGMMNTEAFF.

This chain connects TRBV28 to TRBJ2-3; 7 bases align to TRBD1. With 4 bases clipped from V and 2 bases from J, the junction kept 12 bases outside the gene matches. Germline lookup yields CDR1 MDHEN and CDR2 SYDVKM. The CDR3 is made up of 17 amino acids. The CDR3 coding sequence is TGTGCCAGCAGTTCATCTCTCGACAGGGTCGACACAGATACGCAGTATTTT. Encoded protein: CASSSSLDRVDTDTQYF.

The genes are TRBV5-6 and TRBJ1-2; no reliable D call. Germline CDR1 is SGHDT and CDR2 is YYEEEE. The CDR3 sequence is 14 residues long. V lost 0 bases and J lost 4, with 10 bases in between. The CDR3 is CASSLGADRYGYTF. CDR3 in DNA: TGTGCCAGCAGCTTGGGTGCAGACCGCTATGGCTACACCTTC.